The sequence of this T cell receptor beta chain was determined in a study of cytomegalovirus exposure and HLA in healthy donors. Use of 60 Vbeta and 13 Jbeta primers characterized the PCR. Assay: immunoSEQ multiplex PCR; the TCRdb copy retains only in-frame clones and omits some. The repertoire holds 150,000 to 170,000 clones, with around three quarters as singletons. This TCR was recovered from a woman between 35 and 50 years old in good health and CMV-seronegative. The sample consisted of PBMCs.

In DNA form, the CDR3 reads TGTGCCAGCAGTGAACTAGCGAGAGTTATAGCGGCGGAAAATGAGCAGTTCTTC. It yields the protein CASSELARVIAAENEQFF. The rearrangement joins TRBV6-1 to TRBJ2-1; D is possibly TRBD2 (6 bases). Deletions cut 2 bases from V and 7 bases from J, with 24 bases between. The CDR3 contains 18 residues. Per the germline V gene, CDR1 is MNHNS and CDR2 is SASEGT.